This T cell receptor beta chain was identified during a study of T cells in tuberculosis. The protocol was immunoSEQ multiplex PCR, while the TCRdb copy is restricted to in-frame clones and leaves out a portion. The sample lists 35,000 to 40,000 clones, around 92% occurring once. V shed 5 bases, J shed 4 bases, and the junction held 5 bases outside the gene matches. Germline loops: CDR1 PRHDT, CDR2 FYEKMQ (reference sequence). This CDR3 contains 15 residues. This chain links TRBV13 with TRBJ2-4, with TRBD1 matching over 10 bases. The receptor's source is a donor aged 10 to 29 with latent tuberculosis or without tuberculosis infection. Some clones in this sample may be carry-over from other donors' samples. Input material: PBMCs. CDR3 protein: CASSPRGQGKNIQYF. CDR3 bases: TGTGCCAGCAGCCCCCGGGGACAGGGGAAAAACATTCAGTACTTC.